Many counts were recorded for the clone carrying this T cell receptor beta chain. Its antigen is unknown. This entry comes from a study of T cells in Graves' hyperthyroidism and ophthalmopathy. For the study at large: Peripheral blood draws took place at initial diagnosis, ahead of any treatment.

Study-wide results and limits: Model output signaled ophthalmopathy a median about seven months ahead of onset. Most expanded thyroid clonotypes above 0.001 also appeared in blood.

RNA transcripts gave rise to amplified TCR beta CDR3 regions. During a first-round RT-PCR of the TCR CDR3, the HTBI primer set was used. TCRdb recomputed calls from the multiplex PCR reads with MiXCR, one row per CDR3 protein. The sample yields fewer than 800,000 distinct CDR3 sequences, roughly 15% seen once. The V end lost 5 bases, the J end lost 5 bases, and 18 bases lay between the germline ends. This CDR3 region has 15 residues. Germline CDR1 PRHDT, CDR2 FYEKMQ (reference sequence). The rearrangement uses TRBV13 and TRBJ2-5; D may be TRBD1 or TRBD2 (6 bases each). This receptor was obtained from a man younger than 30 with Graves' hyperthyroidism. The sequenced material came from blood. The CDR3 region has the DNA TGTGCCAGCAGCCACGAGGGGGGAGAACGGGAGACCCAGTACTTC. It is translated as CASSHEGGERETQYF.